This TCR beta chain stems from a study of cytomegalovirus exposure and HLA in healthy donors. Study information: Of all 400 or so donors who were genotyped, 80% to 85% belonged to the Caucasian-associated ancestry cluster. Study-wide results and limits: Overall, about 160 TCR beta chains were annotated as cytomegalovirus-associated. One variant, a missense change in DCLRE1C, was linked in a later analysis to TCR beta V- and J-gene trimming.

PCR employed 60 Vbeta and 13 Jbeta primers. Assay used: immunoSEQ multiplex PCR; TCRdb lists only in-frame clones, some missing. The sample includes under 200,000 clones, around 83% of them seen just once. About this clone: Antigen unknown.

The CDR3 contains 16 residues. The germline gives CDR1 LGHNA, CDR2 YNFKEQ. V shed 0 bases and J 8 bases; nucleotides not matched to a gene: 9. Sequencing was done on a sample of PBMCs. The receptor was isolated from a man in his forties or fifties in good health and CMV-seropositive. The chain has TRBV4-2 and TRBJ1-4; 7 nucleotides agree with TRBD1. Here the CDR3 reads CASSQDPTGPFEKLFF. The CDR3 nucleotides read TGTGCCAGCAGCCAAGATCCGACAGGGCCTTTCGAAAAACTGTTTTTT.